This note documents a single TCR beta chain sequence. What it recognizes is unknown. Six healthy women, forming three identical twin pairs, donated samples. This sample stems from a study of identical twins' blood T cells. Study-wide results and limits: Top TCRbeta clonotypes were shared more with twin than unrelated donors.

Each TCR cDNA library carried sample-specific barcodes on both ends. MiXCR was run by TCRdb on the 5' RACE reads, yielding one entry per CDR3 protein. The sample shows a few hundred thousand distinct CDR3 sequences, about 28% of them seen only once. The germline gives CDR1 LNHDA, CDR2 SQIVND (reference sequence). Trimming stripped 7 bases from V and 8 bases from J, with 14 bases between. This CDR3 comprises 12 residues. The chain combines TRBV19 with TRBJ1-2; D remains ambiguous. The receptor comes from a woman aged 18-55 years in good health. The sample consisted of PBMCs. The CDR3 sequence is CASKIGPRGYTF. The CDR3 bases are TGTGCCAGTAAAATAGGGCCGAGGGGCTACACCTTC.